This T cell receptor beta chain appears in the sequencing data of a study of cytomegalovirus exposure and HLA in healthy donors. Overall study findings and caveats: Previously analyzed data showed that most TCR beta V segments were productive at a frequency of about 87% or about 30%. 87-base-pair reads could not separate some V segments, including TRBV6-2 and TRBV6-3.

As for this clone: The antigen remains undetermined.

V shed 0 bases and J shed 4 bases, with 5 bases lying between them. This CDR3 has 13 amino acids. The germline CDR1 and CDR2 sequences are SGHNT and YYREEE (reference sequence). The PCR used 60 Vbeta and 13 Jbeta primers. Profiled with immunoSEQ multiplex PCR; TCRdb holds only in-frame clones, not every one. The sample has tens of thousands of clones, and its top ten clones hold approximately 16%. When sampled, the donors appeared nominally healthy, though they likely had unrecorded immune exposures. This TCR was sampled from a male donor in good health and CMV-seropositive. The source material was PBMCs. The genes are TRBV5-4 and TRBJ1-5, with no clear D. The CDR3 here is CASSLGANQPQHF. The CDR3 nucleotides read TGTGCCAGCAGCTTGGGGGCGAATCAGCCCCAGCATTTT.